This TCR beta chain originates from a study of CD8 T cells in ankylosing spondylitis. This clonotype was counted only a few times. Its target is not known. A read error may produce the germline difference seen at one junction end. Germline assignment: CDR1 SGDLS and CDR2 YYNGEE. There are 18 residues in the CDR3. Findings and limits, study-wide: Characteristic, it appeared, of ankylosing spondylitis blood was a TCR beta motif of seven or eight highly homologous variants.

TCRdb recomputed calls from the 5' RACE reads with MiXCR, one row per CDR3 protein. The data contain hundreds of thousands of distinct CDR3 sequences, roughly 12% of them singletons. This rearrangement joins TRBV9 to TRBJ1-2; TRBD1 matches 8 bases. The source of this sequence is a male donor with ankylosing spondylitis. Input material: blood, either unsorted or a sorted T cell fraction (not recorded which). CDR3 nucleotide sequence: TGTGCCAGCACCGTAGATATCCCAGGGGGCTTGTCCCCCTATGGCTACACCTTC. It yields the protein CASTVDIPGGLSPYGYTF.